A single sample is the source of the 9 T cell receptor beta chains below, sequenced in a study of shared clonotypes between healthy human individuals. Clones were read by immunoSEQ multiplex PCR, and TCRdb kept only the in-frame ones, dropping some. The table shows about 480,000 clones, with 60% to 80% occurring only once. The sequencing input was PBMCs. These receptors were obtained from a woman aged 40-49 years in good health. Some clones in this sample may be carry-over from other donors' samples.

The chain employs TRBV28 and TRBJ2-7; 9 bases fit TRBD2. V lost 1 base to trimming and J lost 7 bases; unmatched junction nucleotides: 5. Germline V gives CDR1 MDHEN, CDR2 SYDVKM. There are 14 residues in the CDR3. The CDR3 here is CASSLLAGVEEQYF. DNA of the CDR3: TGTGCCAGCAGTTTATTAGCGGGAGTTGAAGAGCAGTACTTC.

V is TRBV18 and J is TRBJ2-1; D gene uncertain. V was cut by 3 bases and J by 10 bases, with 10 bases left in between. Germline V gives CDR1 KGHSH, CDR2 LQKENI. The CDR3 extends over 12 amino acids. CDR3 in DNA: TGTGCCAGCTCACCCTCGGTTGGGGAGCAGTTCTTC. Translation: CASSPSVGEQFF.

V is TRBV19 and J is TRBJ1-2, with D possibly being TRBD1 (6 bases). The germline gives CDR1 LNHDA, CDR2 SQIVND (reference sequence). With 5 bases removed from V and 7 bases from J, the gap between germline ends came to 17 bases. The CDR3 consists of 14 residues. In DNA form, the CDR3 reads TGTGCCAGTAGTTCTCACCGGGACATCGGTGGCTACACCTTC. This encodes CASSSHRDIGGYTF.

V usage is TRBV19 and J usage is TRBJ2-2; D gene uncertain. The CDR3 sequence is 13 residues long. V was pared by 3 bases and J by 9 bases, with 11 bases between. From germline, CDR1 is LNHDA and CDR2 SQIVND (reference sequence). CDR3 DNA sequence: TGTGCCAGTAGTATGGATATGGAGAGGGAGCTGTTTTTT. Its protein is CASSMDMERELFF.

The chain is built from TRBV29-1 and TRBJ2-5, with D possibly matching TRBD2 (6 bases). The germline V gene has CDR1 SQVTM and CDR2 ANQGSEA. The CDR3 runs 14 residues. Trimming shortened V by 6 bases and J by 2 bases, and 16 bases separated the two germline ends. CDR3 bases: TGCAGCGTCGAACCAGCGGGCAGGCAAGAGACCCAGTACTTC. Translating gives CSVEPAGRQETQYF.

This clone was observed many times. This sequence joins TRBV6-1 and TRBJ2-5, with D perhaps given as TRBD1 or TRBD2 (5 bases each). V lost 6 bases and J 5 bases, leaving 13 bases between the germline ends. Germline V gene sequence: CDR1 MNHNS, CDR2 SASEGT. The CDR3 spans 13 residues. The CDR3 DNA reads TGTGCCAGCAGAGCACTAGGGGTGGAGACCCAGTACTTC. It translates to CASRALGVETQYF.

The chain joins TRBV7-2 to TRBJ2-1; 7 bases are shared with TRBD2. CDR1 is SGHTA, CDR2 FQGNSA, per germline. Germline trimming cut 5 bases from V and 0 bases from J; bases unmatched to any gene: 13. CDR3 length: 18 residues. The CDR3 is CASSPRGVRGSSYNEQFF. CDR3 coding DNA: TGTGCCAGCAGCCCCCGAGGGGTCCGCGGGAGCTCCTACAATGAGCAGTTCTTC.

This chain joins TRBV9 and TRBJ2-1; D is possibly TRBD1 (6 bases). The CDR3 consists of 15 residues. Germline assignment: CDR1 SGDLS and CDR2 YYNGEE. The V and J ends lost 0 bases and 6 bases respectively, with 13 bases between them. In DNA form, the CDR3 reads TGTGCCAGCAGCGTAGGTCCTGGGGGCCCCAATGAGCAGTTCTTC. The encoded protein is CASSVGPGGPNEQFF.

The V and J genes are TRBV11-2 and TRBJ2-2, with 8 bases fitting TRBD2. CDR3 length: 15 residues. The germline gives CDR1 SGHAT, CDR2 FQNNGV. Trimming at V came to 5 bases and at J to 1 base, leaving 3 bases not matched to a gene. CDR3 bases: TGTGCCAGCAGCATCAGCGGGGGGAACACCGGGGAGCTGTTTTTT. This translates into CASSISGGNTGELFF.